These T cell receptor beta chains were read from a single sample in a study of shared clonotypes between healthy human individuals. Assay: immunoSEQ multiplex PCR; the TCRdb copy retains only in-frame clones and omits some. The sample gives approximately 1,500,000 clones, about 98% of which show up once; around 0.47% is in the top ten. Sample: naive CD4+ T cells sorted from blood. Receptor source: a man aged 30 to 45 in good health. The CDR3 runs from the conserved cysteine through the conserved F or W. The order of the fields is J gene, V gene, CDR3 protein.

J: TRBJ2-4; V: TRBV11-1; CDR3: CASSSQLAKNIQYF
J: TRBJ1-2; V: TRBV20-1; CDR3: CSARDGYGYTF
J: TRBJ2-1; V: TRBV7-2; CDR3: CASSPPGRNEQFF
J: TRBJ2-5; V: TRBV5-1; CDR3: CASSYEETQYF
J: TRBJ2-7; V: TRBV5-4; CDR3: CASSFGPGLAGNYEQYF
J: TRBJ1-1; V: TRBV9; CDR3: CASKTARTEAFF
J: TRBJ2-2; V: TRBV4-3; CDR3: CASSFRTSVNTGELFF
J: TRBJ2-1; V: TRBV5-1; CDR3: CASSPPSGTSNNEQFF
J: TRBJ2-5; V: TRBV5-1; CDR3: CASSEGPRQETQYF
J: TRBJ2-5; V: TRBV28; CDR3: CASSFSVRETQYF
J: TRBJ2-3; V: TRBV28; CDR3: CASSFPLWEAGPTDTQYF
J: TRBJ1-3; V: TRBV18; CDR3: CASSPSPGTSGNTIYF
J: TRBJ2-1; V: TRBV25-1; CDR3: CASSSVTIDEQFF
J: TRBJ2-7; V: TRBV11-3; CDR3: CASSLNPASYEQYF
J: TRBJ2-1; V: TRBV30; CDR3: CAWVTRTGRGMNEQLF
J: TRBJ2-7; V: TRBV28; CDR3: CASSLPGAYEQYF
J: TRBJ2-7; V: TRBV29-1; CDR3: CSAGDRGSEQYF
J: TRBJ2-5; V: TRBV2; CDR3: CASTLWGSGETQYF
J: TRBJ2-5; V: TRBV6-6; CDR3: CASSPELAGVKETQYF
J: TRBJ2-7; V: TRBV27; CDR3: CASALRTLSYEQYF
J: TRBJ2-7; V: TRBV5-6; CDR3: CASSLTTSLREQYF
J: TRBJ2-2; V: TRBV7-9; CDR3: CASSLATYTGELFF
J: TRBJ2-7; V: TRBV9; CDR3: CASSAGTSGYEQYF
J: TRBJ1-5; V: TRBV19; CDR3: CASSRSGQPQHF
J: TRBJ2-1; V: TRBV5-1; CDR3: CASSSSGGVYNEQFF
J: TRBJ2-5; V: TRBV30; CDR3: CAWSAGTGVHQETQYF
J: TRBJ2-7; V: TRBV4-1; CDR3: CASSRVIAGVGLGEQYF
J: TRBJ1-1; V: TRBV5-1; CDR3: CASRLEPNTEAFF
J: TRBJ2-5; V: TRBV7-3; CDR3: CASSLRPQETQYF
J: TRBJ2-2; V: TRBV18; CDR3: CASSPLARQGSYGELFF
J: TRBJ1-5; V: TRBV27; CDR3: CASRVRQALNQPQHF
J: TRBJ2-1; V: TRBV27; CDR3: CASSRLAGFNSYNEQFF
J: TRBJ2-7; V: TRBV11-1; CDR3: CASSEAALSYEQYF
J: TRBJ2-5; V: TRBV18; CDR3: CASSPPATGWETQYF
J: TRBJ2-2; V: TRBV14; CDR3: CASSQDLPGELFF
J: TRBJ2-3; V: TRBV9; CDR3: CASSVTGVTDTQYF
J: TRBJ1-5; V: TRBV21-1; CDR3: CASSTPQGGQPQHF
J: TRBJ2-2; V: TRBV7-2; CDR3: CASSLQGIGNTGELFF
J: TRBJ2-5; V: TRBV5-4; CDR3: CASSLEGRGETQYF
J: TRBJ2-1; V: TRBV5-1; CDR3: CASSLIAGNEQFF
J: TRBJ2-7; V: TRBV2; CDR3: CASSAGTSGRLGYEQYF
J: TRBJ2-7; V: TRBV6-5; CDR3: CASSYWVGQGRYEQYF
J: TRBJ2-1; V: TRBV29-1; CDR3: CSKWTGTNEQFF
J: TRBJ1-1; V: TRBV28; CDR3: CASSLIILGTEAFF
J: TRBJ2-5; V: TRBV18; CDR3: CASSPVQGGETQYF
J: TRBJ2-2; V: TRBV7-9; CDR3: CASSIGTSTGELFF
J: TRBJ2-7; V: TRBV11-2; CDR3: CASSGGPSYEQYF
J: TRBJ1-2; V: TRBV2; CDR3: CASSEGQGLRNGYTF
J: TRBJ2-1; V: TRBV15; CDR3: CATATPLGLEADEQFF
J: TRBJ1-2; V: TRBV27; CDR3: CASSYRDMSGYTF
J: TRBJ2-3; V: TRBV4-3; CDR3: CASSQDRISTDTQYF
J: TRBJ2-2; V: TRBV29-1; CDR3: CSVGQYTGELFF
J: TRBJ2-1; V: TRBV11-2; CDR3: CASSVKPGQTEQFF